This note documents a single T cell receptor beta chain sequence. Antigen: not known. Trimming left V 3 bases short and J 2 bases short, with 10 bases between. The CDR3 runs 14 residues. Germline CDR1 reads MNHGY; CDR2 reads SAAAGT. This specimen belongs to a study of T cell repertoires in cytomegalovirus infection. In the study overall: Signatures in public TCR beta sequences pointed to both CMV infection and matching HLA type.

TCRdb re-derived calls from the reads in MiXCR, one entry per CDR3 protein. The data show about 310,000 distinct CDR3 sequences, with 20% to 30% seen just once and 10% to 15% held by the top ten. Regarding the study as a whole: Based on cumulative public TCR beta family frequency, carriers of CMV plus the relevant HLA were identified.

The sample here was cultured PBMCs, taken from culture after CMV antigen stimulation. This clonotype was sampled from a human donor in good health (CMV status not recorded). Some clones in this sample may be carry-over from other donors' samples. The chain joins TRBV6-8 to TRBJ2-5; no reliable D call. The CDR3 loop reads CASSYNRAQETQYF. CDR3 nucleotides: TGTGCCAGCAGTTATAATCGGGCTCAAGAGACCCAGTACTTC.